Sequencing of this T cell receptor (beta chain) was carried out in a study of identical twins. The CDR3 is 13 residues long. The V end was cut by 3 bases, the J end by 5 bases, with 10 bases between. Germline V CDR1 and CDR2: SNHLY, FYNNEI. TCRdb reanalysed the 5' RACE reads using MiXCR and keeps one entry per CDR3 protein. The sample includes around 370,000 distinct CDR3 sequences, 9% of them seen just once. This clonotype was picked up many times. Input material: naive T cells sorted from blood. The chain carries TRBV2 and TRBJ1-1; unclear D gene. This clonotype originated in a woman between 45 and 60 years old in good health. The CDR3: CASSEAGRTEAFF. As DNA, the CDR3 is TGTGCCAGCAGTGAGGCAGGTCGGACTGAAGCTTTCTTT.